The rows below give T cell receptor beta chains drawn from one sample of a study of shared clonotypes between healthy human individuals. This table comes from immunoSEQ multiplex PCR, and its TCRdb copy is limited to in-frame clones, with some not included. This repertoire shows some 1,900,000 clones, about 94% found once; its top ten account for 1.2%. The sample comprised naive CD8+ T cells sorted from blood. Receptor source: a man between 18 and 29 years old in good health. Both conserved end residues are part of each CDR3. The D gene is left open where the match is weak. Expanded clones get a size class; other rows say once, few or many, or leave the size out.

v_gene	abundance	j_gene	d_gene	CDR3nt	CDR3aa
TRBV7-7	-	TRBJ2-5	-	TGTGCTAGCAGCTTAAGGCCGGGCCCTCAAGAGACCCAGTACTTC	CASSLRPGPQETQYF
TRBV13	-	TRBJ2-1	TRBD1	TGTGCCACCCTAGACAGGGGCAATGAGCAGTTCTTC	CATLDRGNEQFF
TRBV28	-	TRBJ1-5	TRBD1	TGTGCCAGCAGTGACAGGGGGGGAATTAACCAGCCCCAGCATTTT	CASSDRGGINQPQHF
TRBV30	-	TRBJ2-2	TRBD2	TGTGCCTGGAGACTAGCGGGAGGGCTTACCGGGGAGCTGTTTTTT	CAWRLAGGLTGELFF
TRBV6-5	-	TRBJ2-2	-	TGTGCCAGCAGTTATAGTAGCTATTCCACCGGGGAGCTGTTTTTT	CASSYSSYSTGELFF
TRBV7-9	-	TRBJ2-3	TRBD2	TGTGCCAGCAGCTTAGGATGGCGGGGGGTGACAGATACGCAGTATTTT	CASSLGWRGVTDTQYF
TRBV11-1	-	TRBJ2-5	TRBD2	TGTGCCAGCAGCTTAGGACTAGCGGGGGCCGAGGAAGAGACCCAGTACTTC	CASSLGLAGAEEETQYF
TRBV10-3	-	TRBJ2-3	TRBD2	TGTGCCATCAGCGATGGACTAGCGGGGGGGACAGATACGCAGTATTTT	CAISDGLAGGTDTQYF
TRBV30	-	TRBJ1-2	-	TGTGCACTCGCCTTTGGGACATATGGCTACACCTTC	CALAFGTYGYTF
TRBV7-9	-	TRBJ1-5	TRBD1	TGTGCCAGCAGTTCCGACAGGGAGCTTTATCAGCCCCAGCATTTT	CASSSDRELYQPQHF
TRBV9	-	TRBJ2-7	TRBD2	TGTGCCAGCAGCCAAACTAGCGGGAGGTGGGCCGAGCATTACTCCTACGAGCAGTACTTC	CASSQTSGRWAEHYSYEQYF
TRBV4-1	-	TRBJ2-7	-	TGCGCCAGCAGCCAAGCGAAGGGTATCTCCTACGAGCAGTACTTC	CASSQAKGISYEQYF
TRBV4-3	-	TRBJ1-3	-	TGCGCCAGCAGCTTAAGCGTCTCTGGAAACACCATATATTTT	CASSLSVSGNTIYF
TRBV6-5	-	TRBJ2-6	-	TGTGCCAGCAGCAGGGCGGGGGCCAACGTCCTGACTTTC	CASSRAGANVLTF
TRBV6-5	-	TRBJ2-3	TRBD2	TGTGCCAGCAGTTATAGCGGGGGGGAGGACACAGATACGCAGTATTTT	CASSYSGGEDTDTQYF
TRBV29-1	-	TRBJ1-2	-	TGCAGCGTTGAAGATCTTGGGCAGGCTTATGGCTACACCTTC	CSVEDLGQAYGYTF
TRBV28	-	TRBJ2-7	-	TGTGCCAGCAGTGGGTTCCTAAAGGTGTACGAGCAGTACTTC	CASSGFLKVYEQYF
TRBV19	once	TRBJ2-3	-	TGTGCCAGTAGTATACGGCAGGGCCCCACAGATACGCAGTATTTT	CASSIRQGPTDTQYF